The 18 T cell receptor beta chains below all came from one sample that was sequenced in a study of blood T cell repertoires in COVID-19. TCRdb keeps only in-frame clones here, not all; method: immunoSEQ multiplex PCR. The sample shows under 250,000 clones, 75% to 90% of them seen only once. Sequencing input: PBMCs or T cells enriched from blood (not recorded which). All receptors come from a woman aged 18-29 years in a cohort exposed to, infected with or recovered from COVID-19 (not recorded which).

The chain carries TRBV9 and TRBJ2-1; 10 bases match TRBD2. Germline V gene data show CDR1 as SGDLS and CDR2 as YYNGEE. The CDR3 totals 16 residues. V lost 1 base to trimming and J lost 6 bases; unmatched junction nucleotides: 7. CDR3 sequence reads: CASSVRYGTSANEQFF. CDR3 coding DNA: TGTGCCAGCAGCGTAAGGTACGGGACTAGCGCCAATGAGCAGTTCTTC.

In nucleotides, the CDR3 is TGTGCCAGCGCTTATGCAGGGGATGGTGAAAAACTGTTTTTT. Translated, it gives CASAYAGDGEKLFF. The J gene is TRBJ1-4, the V gene TRBV6-5; possibly TRBD1 for D (6 bases). The germline V gene has CDR1 MNHEY and CDR2 SVGAGI. V dropped 8 bases and J dropped 7 bases, with 17 bases sitting between them. The CDR3 totals 14 residues.

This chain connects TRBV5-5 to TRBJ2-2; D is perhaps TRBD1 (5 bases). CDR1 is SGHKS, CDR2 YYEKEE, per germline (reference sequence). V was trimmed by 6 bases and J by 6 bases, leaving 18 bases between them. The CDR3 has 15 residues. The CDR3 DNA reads TGTGCCAGCACCTCCCGCACAGGTTATTCCGGGGAGCTGTTTTTT. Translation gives CASTSRTGYSGELFF.

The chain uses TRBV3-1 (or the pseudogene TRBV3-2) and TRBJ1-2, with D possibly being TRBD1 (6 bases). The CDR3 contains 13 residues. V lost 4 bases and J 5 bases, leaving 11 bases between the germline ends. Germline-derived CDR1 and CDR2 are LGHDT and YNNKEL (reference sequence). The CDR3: CASSPIQGYGYTF. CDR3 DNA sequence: TGTGCCAGCAGCCCGATACAGGGTTATGGCTACACCTTC.

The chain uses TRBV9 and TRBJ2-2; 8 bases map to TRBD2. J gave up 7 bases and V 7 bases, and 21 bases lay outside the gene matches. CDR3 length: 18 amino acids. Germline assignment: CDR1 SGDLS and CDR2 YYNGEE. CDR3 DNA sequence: TGTGCCAGCGCGGCTGGGGGGCCGAAAGCGGGAGAGGACGGGGAGCTGTTTTTT. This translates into CASAAGGPKAGEDGELFF.

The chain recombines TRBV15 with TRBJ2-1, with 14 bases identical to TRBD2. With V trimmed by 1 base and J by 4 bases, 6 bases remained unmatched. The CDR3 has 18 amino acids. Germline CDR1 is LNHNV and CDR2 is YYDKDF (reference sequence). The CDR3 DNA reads TGTGCCACCAGCAGAGGTGCGACTAGCGGGAGGGATTACAATGAGCAGTTCTTC. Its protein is CATSRGATSGRDYNEQFF.

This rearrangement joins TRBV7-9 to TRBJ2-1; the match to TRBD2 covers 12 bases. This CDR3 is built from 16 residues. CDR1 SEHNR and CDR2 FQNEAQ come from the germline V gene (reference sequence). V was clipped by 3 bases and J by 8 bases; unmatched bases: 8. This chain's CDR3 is CASSFDLAGGPDEQFF. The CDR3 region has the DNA TGTGCCAGCAGCTTCGATCTAGCGGGGGGGCCGGATGAGCAGTTCTTC.

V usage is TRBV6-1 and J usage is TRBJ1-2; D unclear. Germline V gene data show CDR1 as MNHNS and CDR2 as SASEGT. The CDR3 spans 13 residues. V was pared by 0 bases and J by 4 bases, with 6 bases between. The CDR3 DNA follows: TGTGCCAGCAGTGAAGCGTCGTTCTATGGCTACACCTTC. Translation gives CASSEASFYGYTF.

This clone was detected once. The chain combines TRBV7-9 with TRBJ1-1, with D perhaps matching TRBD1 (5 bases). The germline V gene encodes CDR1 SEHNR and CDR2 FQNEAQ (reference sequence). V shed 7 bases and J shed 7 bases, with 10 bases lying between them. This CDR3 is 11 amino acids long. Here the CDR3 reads CASKGRGEAFF. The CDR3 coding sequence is TGTGCCAGCAAGGGGAGGGGTGAAGCTTTCTTT.

The CDR3 sequence is CASSPTGAGTGELFF. The CDR3 nucleotides read TGTGCCAGTAGCCCAACAGGGGCAGGAACCGGGGAGCTGTTTTTT. The genes are TRBV19 and TRBJ2-2; TRBD1 matches at 7 bases. This CDR3 region has 15 residues. V lost 6 bases to trimming and J lost 5 bases; unmatched junction nucleotides: 9. Germline V gene lookup returns CDR1 LNHDA and CDR2 SQIVND (reference sequence). The full variable domain, with the rest looked up from reference TRBV19 and TRBJ2-2, is DGGITQSPKYLFRKEGQNVTLSCEQNLNHDAMYWYRQDPGQGLRLIYYSQIVNDFQKGDIAEGYSVSREKKESFPLTVTSAQKNPTAFYLCASSPTGAGTGELFFGEGSRLTVL.

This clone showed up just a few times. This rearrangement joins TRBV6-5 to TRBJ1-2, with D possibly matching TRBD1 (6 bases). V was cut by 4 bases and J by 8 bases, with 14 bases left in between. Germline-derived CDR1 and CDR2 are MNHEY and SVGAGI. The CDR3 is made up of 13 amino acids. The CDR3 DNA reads TGTGCCAGCAGTTCCACAGGGTCGGGAGGCTACACCTTC. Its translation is CASSSTGSGGYTF.

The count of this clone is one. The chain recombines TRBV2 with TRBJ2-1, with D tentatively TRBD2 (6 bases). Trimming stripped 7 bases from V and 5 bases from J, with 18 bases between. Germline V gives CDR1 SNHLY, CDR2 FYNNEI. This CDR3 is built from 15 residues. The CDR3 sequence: CASKDRGLYNNEQFF. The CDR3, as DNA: TGTGCCAGCAAGGACCGGGGACTTTATAACAATGAGCAGTTCTTC.

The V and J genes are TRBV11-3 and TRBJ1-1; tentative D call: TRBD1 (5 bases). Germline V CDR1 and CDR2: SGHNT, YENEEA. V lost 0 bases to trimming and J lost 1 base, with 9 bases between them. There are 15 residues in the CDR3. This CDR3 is CASSLEGLRNTEAFF. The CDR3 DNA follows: TGTGCCAGCAGCTTAGAGGGACTGAGGAACACTGAAGCTTTCTTT. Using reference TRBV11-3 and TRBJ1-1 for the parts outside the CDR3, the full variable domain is EAGVVQSPRYKIIEKKQPVAFWCNPISGHNTLYWYLQNLGQGPELLIRYENEEAVDDSQLPKDRFSAERLKGVDSTLKIQPAELGDSAVYLCASSLEGLRNTEAFFGQGTRLTVV.

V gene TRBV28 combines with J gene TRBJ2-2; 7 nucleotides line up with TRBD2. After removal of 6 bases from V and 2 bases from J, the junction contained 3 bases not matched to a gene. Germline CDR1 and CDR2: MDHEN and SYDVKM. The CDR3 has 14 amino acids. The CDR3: CASRPGLNTGELFF. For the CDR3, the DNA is TGTGCCAGCAGACCGGGACTAAACACCGGGGAGCTGTTTTTT.

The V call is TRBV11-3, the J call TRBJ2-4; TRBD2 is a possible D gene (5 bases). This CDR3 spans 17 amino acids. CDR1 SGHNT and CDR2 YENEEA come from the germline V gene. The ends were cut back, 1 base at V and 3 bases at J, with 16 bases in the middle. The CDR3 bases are TGTGCCAGCAGCTTAGTTTGGGATATCGGGGTCAAAAACATTCAGTACTTC. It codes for CASSLVWDIGVKNIQYF.

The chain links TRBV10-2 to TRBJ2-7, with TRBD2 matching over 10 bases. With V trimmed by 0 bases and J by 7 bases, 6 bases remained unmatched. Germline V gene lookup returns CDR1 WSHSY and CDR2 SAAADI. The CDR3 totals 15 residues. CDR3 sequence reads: CASSESLAGVEEQYF. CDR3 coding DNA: TGCGCCAGCAGTGAGTCGCTAGCGGGAGTTGAAGAGCAGTACTTC.

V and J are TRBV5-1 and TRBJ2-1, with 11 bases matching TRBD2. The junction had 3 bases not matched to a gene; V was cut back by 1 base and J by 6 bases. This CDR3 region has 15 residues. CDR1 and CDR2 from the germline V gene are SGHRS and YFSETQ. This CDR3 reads CASSLTSGGLNEQFF. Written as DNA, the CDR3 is TGCGCCAGCAGCTTGACTAGCGGGGGCCTCAATGAGCAGTTCTTC.

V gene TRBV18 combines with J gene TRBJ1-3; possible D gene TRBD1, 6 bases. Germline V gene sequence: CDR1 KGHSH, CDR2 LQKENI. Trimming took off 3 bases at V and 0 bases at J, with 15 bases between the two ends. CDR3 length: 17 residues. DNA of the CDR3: TGTGCCAGCTCACCTAGGACAGTGGGGACCTCTGGAAACACCATATATTTT. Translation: CASSPRTVGTSGNTIYF.